These 30 T cell receptor beta chains came from one sample sequenced in a study of identical twins. From the 5' RACE reads, TCRdb called clonotypes with MiXCR, one entry per CDR3 protein. The sample holds more than 400,000 distinct CDR3 sequences, 15% seen once. In addition, the sample was reused for a study of yellow fever vaccine responses in identical twins.

Sequencing used CD4+ T cells sorted from blood. These receptors were taken from a young woman in good health.

This clonotype was seen a handful of times. This chain links TRBV5-5 with TRBJ2-7; 8 bases match TRBD1. V shed 0 bases and J 1 base; nucleotides not matched to a gene: 6. The CDR3 totals 16 residues. Germline CDR1 reads SGHKS; CDR2 reads YYEKEE (reference sequence). CDR3 DNA: TGTGCCAGCAGCTTGGTGGCGGACAGGGTTTCCTACGAGCAGTACTTC. Protein: CASSLVADRVSYEQYF. The variable domain in full, with the rest retrieved from reference TRBV5-5 and TRBJ2-7, is DAGVTQSPTHLIKTRGQQVTLRCSPISGHKSVSWYQQVLGQGPQFIFQYYEKEERGRGNFPDRFSARQFPNYSSELNVNALLLGDSALYLCASSLVADRVSYEQYFGPGTRLTVT.

This clonotype was counted a few times. The chain recombines TRBV5-6 with TRBJ1-4, with a possible D match to TRBD1 (6 bases). The germline gives CDR1 SGHDT, CDR2 YYEEEE. With 4 bases removed from V and 1 base from J, the gap between germline ends came to 14 bases. This CDR3 is 16 amino acids long. Written as DNA, the CDR3 is TGTGCCAGCAGCCAAGCAGGGGTAGGAACTAATGAAAAACTGTTTTTT. Translated: CASSQAGVGTNEKLFF.

This clonotype has a handful of counts. The gene calls are TRBV7-9 and TRBJ2-7, with 7 bases aligning to TRBD2. Germline V gene data show CDR1 as SEHNR and CDR2 as FQNEAQ (reference sequence). V shed 3 bases, J shed 5 bases, and the junction held 7 bases outside the gene matches. The CDR3 runs to 14 residues. The CDR3 sequence is CASSLAGESHEQYF. CDR3 nucleotide sequence: TGTGCCAGCAGCTTGGCGGGAGAGTCCCACGAGCAGTACTTC.

The gene calls are TRBV19 and TRBJ2-2; TRBD1 matches 7 bases. The CDR3 runs to 12 residues. Germline CDR1 reads LNHDA; CDR2 reads SQIVND (reference sequence). V lost 6 bases to trimming and J lost 13 bases; unmatched junction nucleotides: 8. This CDR3 reads CASRAYRGGLFF. The CDR3 DNA reads TGTGCCAGTAGGGCTTACAGGGGTGGGCTGTTTTTT.

Only a few counts were recorded for this clonotype. V is TRBV20-1 and J is TRBJ2-2, with 8 nucleotides matching TRBD1. CDR1 DFQATT and CDR2 SNEGSKA come from the germline V gene (reference sequence). The CDR3 totals 14 residues. Trimming took 7 bases from V and 1 from J; bases not matched to a gene: 5. The CDR3 is CSVSGQGNTGELFF. In DNA, the CDR3 is TGCAGTGTTTCCGGACAGGGGAACACCGGGGAGCTGTTTTTT.

The chain joins TRBV10-1 to TRBJ2-1; 7 bases line up with TRBD1. In germline, CDR1 is WNHNN, CDR2 SYGVQD (reference sequence). The length of the CDR3 is 15 residues. V was clipped by 7 bases and J by 5 bases; unmatched bases: 11. The CDR3 here is CASTPQDRVNNEQFF. CDR3 sequence (DNA): TGCGCCAGCACCCCTCAAGACAGGGTTAACAATGAGCAGTTCTTC.

The CDR3 sequence is CASSRGLAGKNEQFF. The CDR3 DNA is TGTGCCAGCAGCCGCGGACTAGCGGGAAAGAATGAGCAGTTCTTC. The genes are TRBV2 and TRBJ2-1, with 12 positions matching TRBD2. With 6 bases clipped from V and 7 bases from J, the junction kept 7 bases outside the gene matches. The CDR3 covers 15 residues. Looked up from germline, CDR1 is SNHLY and CDR2 is FYNNEI.

The chain employs TRBV6-1 and TRBJ1-1, with D perhaps TRBD1 (5 bases). The CDR3 sequence is 12 residues long. V dropped 4 bases and J dropped 10 bases, with 13 bases sitting between them. Germline CDR1 and CDR2: MNHNS and SASEGT. The CDR3 DNA reads TGTGCCAGCAGTGCAGCGGGGGAGGGAGCTTTCTTT. It translates to CASSAAGEGAFF.

The table lists this clonotype with many counts. The V gene is TRBV20-1, the J gene TRBJ2-2; D is ambiguous. The germline CDR1 and CDR2 sequences are DFQATT and SNEGSKA (reference sequence). V was shortened by 1 base and J by 1 base, with 28 bases between the two germline ends. CDR3 length equals 21 residues. This CDR3 reads CSARVPGPPPLSSGNTGELFF. The CDR3 DNA is TGCAGTGCTAGAGTCCCCGGGCCACCTCCTTTATCGTCCGGGAACACCGGGGAGCTGTTTTTT.

This clonotype was observed many times. The chain joins TRBV7-2 to TRBJ2-2; D perhaps matches TRBD2 (6 bases). There are 15 residues in the CDR3. Trimming stripped 6 bases from V and 4 bases from J, with 15 bases between. Germline CDR1 reads SGHTA; CDR2 reads FQGNSA. The CDR3 DNA sequence: TGTGCCAGCAGTCCTCGACTAGGAACCACCGGGGAGCTGTTTTTT. Amino acids: CASSPRLGTTGELFF.

The chain links TRBV12-3 or TRBV12-4 to TRBJ2-1, with D unresolved. CDR3 length: 10 residues. The V end lost 10 bases, the J end lost 7 bases, and 8 bases lay between the germline ends. CDR3 coding DNA: TGTGCCACTGGTCGGAATGAGCAGTTCTTC. It specifies CATGRNEQFF.

In this sample, this clonotype turned up a few times. The chain employs TRBV5-1 and TRBJ2-2, with a possible D match to TRBD1 (5 bases). CDR3 length equals 14 residues. In germline, CDR1 is SGHRS, CDR2 YFSETQ. V dropped 0 bases and J dropped 6 bases, with 9 bases sitting between them. The CDR3: CASSLVTGAGELFF. The CDR3 DNA reads TGCGCCAGCAGCTTGGTCACAGGTGCCGGGGAGCTGTTTTTT.

Ten or more counts support this clonotype. The chain couples TRBV10-3 to TRBJ2-2; D may be TRBD2 (7 bases). CDR3 length: 14 residues. Per germline, CDR1 ENHRY and CDR2 SYGVKD. Trimming shortened V by 4 bases and J by 6 bases, and 12 bases separated the two germline ends. The CDR3 loop is CAISVKGGAGELFF. In nucleotides, the CDR3 is TGTGCCATCAGTGTCAAGGGGGGGGCCGGGGAGCTGTTTTTT.

This clonotype was picked up a small number of times. This chain joins TRBV5-6 and TRBJ1-1; a possible D gene is TRBD1 (5 bases). This CDR3 has 16 amino acids. CDR1 is SGHDT, CDR2 YYEEEE, per germline. Trimming removed 0 bases at V and 3 bases at J, with 15 bases between. CDR3 sequence: CASSLAGDFMYTEAFF. The CDR3 bases are TGTGCCAGCAGCTTGGCGGGGGACTTTATGTACACTGAAGCTTTCTTT.

This clonotype was observed a few times. The V gene is TRBV3-1, the J gene TRBJ2-5; D is perhaps TRBD2 (5 bases). The V gene's germline CDR1 is LGHDT and CDR2 YNNKEL (reference sequence). This CDR3 comprises 13 residues. Trimming pared 5 bases from V and 8 bases from J, leaving 15 bases between. CDR3 loop: CASSEAPDSTQYF. The CDR3 DNA is TGTGCCAGCAGCGAAGCCCCGGACTCCACCCAGTACTTC.

The rearrangement links TRBV10-3 to TRBJ1-1; 10 positions match TRBD1. This CDR3 has 17 residues. Germline V gene lookup returns CDR1 ENHRY and CDR2 SYGVKD. V was pared by 10 bases and J by 0 bases, with 14 bases of the junction left unmatched. CDR3 sequence (DNA): TGTGCCACCCCAAGGGGGACAGGGGTCTTCATGAACACTGAAGCTTTCTTT. Translated: CATPRGTGVFMNTEAFF.

The chain recombines TRBV4-1 with TRBJ2-2; maybe TRBD1 (5 bases). The CDR3 is 17 residues long. V lost 2 bases, J lost 6 bases, and 19 bases lay in between. CDR1 and CDR2 from the germline V gene are MGHRA and YSYEKL. The CDR3 DNA sequence: TGCGCCAGCAGCCAACCCCGCAGAAACACAGGTTCCGGGGAGCTGTTTTTT. Protein: CASSQPRRNTGSGELFF.

The chain links TRBV7-9 to TRBJ1-1, with D unresolved. Per the germline V gene, CDR1 is SEHNR and CDR2 is FQNEAQ (reference sequence). Between the trimmed V and J ends, which lost 6 bases and 10 bases, there was a span of 18 bases. The CDR3 runs 13 residues. The DNA for the CDR3 is TGTGCCAGCAGGCCCGAATTGACCTCGGCAGCTTTCTTT. Translated, it gives CASRPELTSAAFF.

This rearrangement joins TRBV7-9 to TRBJ2-3; possibly TRBD1 for D (5 bases). Germline V CDR1 and CDR2: SEHNR, FQNEAQ (reference sequence). The CDR3 is made up of 12 amino acids. V shed 11 bases and J shed 0 bases, with 9 bases lying between them. The CDR3 loop reads CAGAPSTDTQYF. The CDR3, as DNA: TGTGCCGGGGCTCCTAGCACAGATACGCAGTATTTT.

The rearrangement joins TRBV20-1 to TRBJ1-4, with a weak D call TRBD1 (6 bases). CDR1 and CDR2 (germline): DFQATT, SNEGSKA (reference sequence). CDR3 length: 15 amino acids. Trimming took off 6 bases at V and 0 bases at J, with 14 bases between the two ends. CDR3 sequence reads: CSARTVGSTNEKLFF. The CDR3 region has the DNA TGCAGTGCCAGGACAGTTGGATCAACTAATGAAAAACTGTTTTTT.

This chain connects TRBV7-9 to TRBJ2-3; TRBD1 agrees at 11 bases. The CDR3 has 17 residues. The V and J ends lost 0 bases and 1 base, in that order; junction bases with no gene match: 3. Per germline, CDR1 SEHNR and CDR2 FQNEAQ (reference sequence). The CDR3 protein is CASSLARTGGGTDTQYF. In nucleotides, the CDR3 is TGTGCCAGCAGCTTAGCCCGGACAGGGGGCGGCACAGATACGCAGTATTTT.

The chain links TRBV12-3 or TRBV12-4 to TRBJ2-1; TRBD2 matches 8 bases. This CDR3 has 17 residues. The V segment lost 3 bases and the J segment 5 bases; nucleotides outside the gene matches: 12. The CDR3 region is CASSLASRGGLNNEQFF. The CDR3 coding sequence is TGTGCCAGCAGTTTGGCCAGTCGGGGGGGACTTAACAATGAGCAGTTCTTC.

This clonotype showed up just a few times. This sequence joins TRBV27 and TRBJ2-3; D is ambiguous. Trimming stripped 3 bases from V and 0 bases from J, with 10 bases between. The CDR3 totals 15 residues. The germline V gene encodes CDR1 MNHEY and CDR2 SMNVEV (reference sequence). The DNA of the CDR3 is TGTGCCAGCAGTTTTAGGCCTTTTAGCACAGATACGCAGTATTTT. This encodes CASSFRPFSTDTQYF.

This clonotype has a handful of counts. The gene calls are TRBV10-3 and TRBJ2-7, with TRBD2 as a possible D gene (6 bases). The CDR3 is made up of 14 amino acids. The V end was cut by 6 bases, the J end by 7 bases, with 19 bases between. Germline CDR1 and CDR2: ENHRY and SYGVKD. CDR3 sequence (DNA): TGTGCCATCAGGGTTAGCGGAGCCATTTTTGAGCAGTACTTC. This encodes CAIRVSGAIFEQYF.

This clonotype came up a few times. V gene TRBV12-3 or TRBV12-4 combines with J gene TRBJ2-1; a possible D gene is TRBD2 (6 bases). The V end lost 7 bases, the J end lost 8 bases, and 12 bases lay between the germline ends. The CDR3 totals 12 residues. CDR3 sequence: CASTRLDDEQFF. In DNA form, the CDR3 reads TGTGCCAGCACCAGACTAGACGATGAGCAGTTCTTC.

This clonotype has only a few counts. V is TRBV4-2 and J is TRBJ1-2, with TRBD1 identical over 7 bases. The germline V gene has CDR1 LGHNA and CDR2 YNFKEQ. With V trimmed by 0 bases and J by 2 bases, 0 bases remained unmatched. CDR3 length: 14 amino acids. CDR3 loop: CASSQETGNYGYTF. The CDR3 nucleotides read TGTGCCAGCAGCCAAGAGACAGGGAACTATGGCTACACCTTC.

Only a few counts were recorded for this clonotype. The V and J genes are TRBV11-2 and TRBJ2-5; unclear D gene. The V and J ends lost 3 bases and 3 bases respectively, with 5 bases between them. CDR1 and CDR2 from the germline V gene are SGHAT and FQNNGV. The CDR3 length is 12 residues. The CDR3 bases are TGTGCCAGCAGCTTTTGGGAAGAGACCCAGTACTTC. Its protein product is CASSFWEETQYF. The full variable domain, with the rest looked up from reference TRBV11-2 and TRBJ2-5, is EAGVAQSPRYKIIEKRQSVAFWCNPISGHATLYWYQQILGQGPKLLIQFQNNGVVDDSQLPKDRFSAERLKGVDSTLKIQPAKLEDSAVYLCASSFWEETQYFGPGTRLLVL.

The J gene is TRBJ2-5, the V gene TRBV20-1, with D unclear. The V end was cut by 3 bases, the J end by 0 bases, with 8 bases between. Germline values: CDR1 DFQATT, CDR2 SNEGSKA (reference sequence). The length of the CDR3 is 13 residues. The CDR3 protein is CSASDANQETQYF. CDR3 nucleotide sequence: TGCAGTGCTAGCGACGCCAACCAAGAGACCCAGTACTTC.

This clonotype was observed a few times. The rearrangement joins TRBV6-1 to TRBJ2-1; TRBD2 aligns across 10 bases. The V and J ends lost 2 bases and 10 bases, in that order; junction bases with no gene match: 5. Germline CDR1 MNHNS, CDR2 SASEGT. CDR3 size: 14 residues. As DNA, the CDR3 is TGTGCCAGCAGTGAATGGGCTAGCGGGGGAGAGCAGTTCTTC. It translates to CASSEWASGGEQFF.

This clonotype occurred many times. This chain uses TRBV12-3 or TRBV12-4 with TRBJ2-1; 9 bases agree with TRBD2. There are 15 residues in the CDR3. The ends lost 1 base at V and 6 bases at J; junction bases unmatched: 4. In nucleotides, the CDR3 is TGTGCCAGCAGTTTAGGGGGCGGGGGGGCCAATGAGCAGTTCTTC. This codes for CASSLGGGGANEQFF.